Following are 31 T cell receptor beta chains from one sample sequenced in a study of OX40 agonist ivuxolimab in advanced cancers. The assay was immunoSEQ multiplex PCR, and TCRdb's table has in-frame clones only and misses some. The table shows around 56,000 clones, with about 76% occurring only once. The sequenced sample was CD4+ or CD8+ T cells sorted from blood, obtained in a trial of the OX40 agonist ivuxolimab. These TCRs come from an adult with an advanced solid tumor such as melanoma, head and neck, liver or kidney cancer.

J is TRBJ2-5 and V is TRBV5-1, with 10 bases aligning to TRBD1. CDR3 length: 14 amino acids. The germline CDR1 and CDR2 sequences are SGHRS and YFSETQ. J gave up 5 bases and V 4 bases, and 5 bases lay outside the gene matches. The CDR3 region has the DNA TGCGCCAGCAGCCGGACAGGGGGTGGGGAGACCCAGTACTTC. Its translation: CASSRTGGGETQYF.

The chain is built from TRBV2 and TRBJ1-3; the D gene is possibly TRBD1 (6 bases). The CDR3 length is 15 residues. Trimming took off 6 bases at V and 4 bases at J, with 16 bases between the two ends. Germline V gene lookup returns CDR1 SNHLY and CDR2 FYNNEI. The CDR3 sequence: CASRTSTGLGNTIYF. The DNA of the CDR3 is TGTGCCAGCAGAACCTCCACAGGGTTGGGAAACACCATATATTTT.

The rearrangement links TRBV5-1 to TRBJ2-3; 7 nucleotides agree with TRBD2. This CDR3 region has 17 residues. With 0 bases clipped from V and 0 bases from J, the junction kept 7 bases outside the gene matches. Germline V gene lookup returns CDR1 SGHRS and CDR2 YFSETQ. CDR3 loop: CASSLVGLAASTDTQYF. DNA of the CDR3: TGCGCCAGCAGCTTGGTTGGTCTAGCGGCTAGCACAGATACGCAGTATTTT.

This clone was found many times. The J gene is TRBJ2-5, the V gene TRBV30; 10 bases map to TRBD2. Germline V lookup: CDR1 GTSNPN, CDR2 SVGIG (reference sequence). V lost 2 bases and J lost 4; bases outside the gene matches: 4. The CDR3 totals 14 residues. DNA for the CDR3: TGTGCCTGGAGTCTTCTAGCGGGAGTAGAGACCCAGTACTTC. This gives the protein CAWSLLAGVETQYF.

This clone was observed a single time. The rearrangement uses TRBV18 and TRBJ2-1; TRBD2 agrees at 14 bases. This CDR3 contains 16 residues. V shed 0 bases, J shed 9 bases, and the junction held 4 bases outside the gene matches. CDR1 and CDR2 from the germline V gene are KGHSH and LQKENI. CDR3 in DNA: TGTGCCAGCTCACCACCGGGACTAGCGGGAGTATCTGAGCAGTTCTTC. It is translated as CASSPPGLAGVSEQFF.

The chain recombines TRBV19 with TRBJ1-2; the D is unclear. Trimming shortened V by 1 base and J by 3 bases, and 12 bases separated the two germline ends. CDR3 length: 15 amino acids. Germline values: CDR1 LNHDA, CDR2 SQIVND (reference sequence). CDR3 sequence reads: CASSIGNIEYYGYTF. The CDR3 DNA sequence: TGTGCCAGTAGTATAGGAAATATAGAATACTATGGCTACACCTTC.

The chain carries TRBV28 and TRBJ1-5, with a possible D match to TRBD1 (5 bases). The CDR3 spans 14 residues. The V end lost 7 bases, the J end lost 6 bases, and 16 bases lay between the germline ends. Germline-derived CDR1 and CDR2 are MDHEN and SYDVKM. For the CDR3, the DNA is TGTGCCAGCATCTTAGGGTGGGGGAGTCAGCCCCAGCATTTT. Its protein is CASILGWGSQPQHF.

The chain joins TRBV2 to TRBJ2-7; possible D gene TRBD2, 7 bases. Germline V lookup: CDR1 SNHLY, CDR2 FYNNEI. The CDR3 contains 15 residues. Trimming stripped 3 bases from V and 0 bases from J, with 12 bases between. CDR3 region: CASSEEGGSSYEQYF. The CDR3 DNA is TGTGCCAGCAGTGAGGAGGGGGGGAGCTCCTACGAGCAGTACTTC.

The chain couples TRBV30 to TRBJ2-5; no clear D gene. Trimming cost V 1 base and J 4 bases, with 19 bases left between them. The germline V gene encodes CDR1 GTSNPN and CDR2 SVGIG (reference sequence). The CDR3 consists of 16 residues. CDR3 loop: CAWSETLGVGGETQYF. CDR3 sequence (DNA): TGTGCCTGGAGTGAAACCCTTGGGGTCGGTGGAGAGACCCAGTACTTC.

The chain is built from TRBV19 and TRBJ2-3, with TRBD2 matching 8 bases. Germline V lookup: CDR1 LNHDA, CDR2 SQIVND (reference sequence). CDR3 length: 14 amino acids. V was clipped by 4 bases and J by 1 base; unmatched bases: 1. The DNA of the CDR3 is TGTGCCAGTAGTAAGACTAGCGGCACAGATACGCAGTATTTT. Amino acids: CASSKTSGTDTQYF.

This clone was seen only once. The CDR3 DNA is TGTGCCAGTAGTGCCGGGGACACAGATACGCAGTATTTT. Its translation is CASSAGDTDTQYF. The chain is built from TRBV19 and TRBJ2-3; TRBD2 might be the D (5 bases). The length of the CDR3 is 13 residues. V was clipped by 5 bases and J by 2 bases, with 8 bases between them. Germline-derived CDR1 and CDR2 are LNHDA and SQIVND (reference sequence).

The gene calls are TRBV19 and TRBJ1-4; no definite D call. CDR3 length: 13 amino acids. V lost 4 bases and J lost 8, with 11 bases in between. Germline values: CDR1 LNHDA, CDR2 SQIVND (reference sequence). The CDR3 loop is CASSTAGGEKLFF. CDR3 bases: TGTGCCAGTAGTACGGCAGGCGGAGAAAAACTGTTTTTT.

This clone has just a few counts. The V gene is TRBV11-3, the J gene TRBJ2-5, with 9 bases that match TRBD2. This CDR3 comprises 18 residues. Unmatched junction bases numbered 15, after V lost 0 bases and J lost 7 bases. Germline values: CDR1 SGHNT, CDR2 YENEEA. CDR3 in amino acids: CASSLDLGFLAGSGTQYF. For the CDR3, the DNA is TGTGCCAGCAGCTTAGATCTGGGGTTCCTAGCGGGATCCGGGACCCAGTACTTC.

The chain uses TRBV6-1 and TRBJ1-4; maybe TRBD1 (6 bases). This CDR3 contains 13 residues. The germline V gene has CDR1 MNHNS and CDR2 SASEGT. Trimming left V 7 bases short and J 8 bases short, with 14 bases between. CDR3 protein: CASTYREKEKLFF. The DNA for the CDR3 is TGTGCCAGCACCTACAGGGAGAAGGAAAAACTGTTTTTT.

This clone was counted only a few times. This chain connects TRBV7-3 to TRBJ1-3; the D gene is possibly TRBD1 (5 bases). The CDR3 length is 16 residues. Germline CDR1 reads SGHTA; CDR2 reads FQGTGA. V dropped 4 bases and J dropped 2 bases, with 15 bases sitting between them. The CDR3 here is CASSSPRTLAGNTIYF. In DNA form, the CDR3 reads TGTGCCAGCAGCTCCCCCCGGACACTAGCTGGAAACACCATATATTTT. The full variable domain, its missing parts supplied by reference TRBV7-3 and TRBJ1-3, is GAGVSQTPSNKVTEKGKYVELRCDPISGHTALYWYRQSLGQGPEFLIYFQGTGAADDSGLPNDRFFAVRPEGSVSTLKIQRTERGDSAVYLCASSSPRTLAGNTIYFGEGSWLTVV.

The chain has TRBV5-1 and TRBJ2-1, with 8 positions matching TRBD2. This CDR3 contains 16 residues. The V gene's germline CDR1 is SGHRS and CDR2 YFSETQ. Trimming took 4 bases from V and 8 from J; bases not matched to a gene: 14. The CDR3 protein is CASSRNIAGRGDEQFF. The CDR3 nucleotides read TGCGCCAGCAGCCGAAATATAGCGGGGAGGGGCGATGAGCAGTTCTTC.

The rearrangement links TRBV5-1 to TRBJ1-2; D uncertain. Germline loops: CDR1 SGHRS, CDR2 YFSETQ. Trimming pared 0 bases from V and 8 bases from J, leaving 11 bases between. This CDR3 has 13 residues. This CDR3 reads CASSLAVARGYTF. The DNA for the CDR3 is TGCGCCAGCAGCTTGGCCGTAGCGAGAGGCTACACCTTC. Complete variable domain (other parts from reference TRBV5-1 and TRBJ1-2): KAGVTQTPRYLIKTRGQQVTLSCSPISGHRSVSWYQQTPGQGLQFLFEYFSETQRNKGNFPGRFSGRQFSNSRSEMNVSTLELGDSALYLCASSLAVARGYTFGSGTRLTVV.

CDR3 amino acids: CASNLSRGSGYTF. The CDR3 nucleotides are TGTGCCAGTAACCTTTCGCGGGGAAGTGGCTACACCTTC. This chain joins TRBV19 and TRBJ1-2; no firm D call. Trimming shortened V by 7 bases and J by 7 bases, and 16 bases separated the two germline ends. The germline gives CDR1 LNHDA, CDR2 SQIVND (reference sequence). This CDR3 contains 13 residues.

The chain uses TRBV5-4 and TRBJ2-5; 11 bases are shared with TRBD1. CDR3 size: 14 residues. Trimming cost V 4 bases and J 5 bases; bases outside gene matches: 4. Germline V lookup: CDR1 SGHNT, CDR2 YYREEE (reference sequence). Written as DNA, the CDR3 is TGTGCCAGCAGCACTGGGGACAGGGGGGAGACCCAGTACTTC. It encodes CASSTGDRGETQYF.

The V call is TRBV9, the J call TRBJ1-2, with TRBD1 matching over 8 bases. Per germline, CDR1 SGDLS and CDR2 YYNGEE. The CDR3 runs 16 residues. V gave up 3 bases and J gave up 2 bases; unmatched junction bases: 9. This CDR3 is CASSEDREGRNYGYTF. Written as DNA, the CDR3 is TGTGCCAGCAGCGAGGACAGGGAGGGCAGAAACTATGGCTACACCTTC.

The V call is TRBV28, the J call TRBJ1-1; 7 positions agree with TRBD1. The CDR3 is made up of 16 amino acids. J lost 10 bases, V lost 6 bases, and 20 bases had no gene match. Germline CDR1 and CDR2: MDHEN and SYDVKM. CDR3 amino acids: CASSLGPQTTGRAAFF. As DNA, the CDR3 is TGTGCCAGCAGCTTAGGCCCCCAAACGACAGGGAGGGCAGCTTTCTTT.

This CDR3 reads CASSPGPAGNTIYF. The CDR3 bases are TGTGCCAGCAGTCCCGGGCCCGCTGGAAACACCATATATTTT. This chain connects TRBV2 to TRBJ1-3; D unclear. Deletions cut 5 bases from V and 2 bases from J, with 10 bases between. The CDR3 runs to 14 residues. CDR1 and CDR2 (germline): SNHLY, FYNNEI.

The chain has TRBV5-4 and TRBJ2-1, with D perhaps matching TRBD2 (6 bases). Looked up from germline, CDR1 is SGHNT and CDR2 is YYREEE (reference sequence). V dropped 2 bases and J dropped 7 bases, with 7 bases sitting between them. The CDR3 runs 12 residues. The CDR3 is CASSFGGNEQFF. The CDR3, as DNA: TGTGCCAGCAGCTTCGGAGGGAATGAGCAGTTCTTC.

The chain joins TRBV19 to TRBJ2-1; 8 positions match TRBD1. Germline assignment: CDR1 LNHDA and CDR2 SQIVND (reference sequence). CDR3 length equals 15 residues. The ends lost 5 bases at V and 5 bases at J; junction bases unmatched: 8. CDR3 sequence reads: CASSSRDRSNNEQFF. CDR3 DNA sequence: TGTGCCAGTAGTTCCCGGGACAGGTCCAACAATGAGCAGTTCTTC.

The chain employs TRBV18 and TRBJ1-1, with no clear D. Trimming stripped 0 bases from V and 5 bases from J, with 7 bases between. The germline V gene encodes CDR1 KGHSH and CDR2 LQKENI. The CDR3 is 13 amino acids. DNA for the CDR3: TGTGCCAGCTCACCACCGGCTGGGACTGAAGCTTTCTTT. Amino acid sequence: CASSPPAGTEAFF.

This chain joins TRBV7-9 and TRBJ2-7; a possible D gene is TRBD1 (5 bases). V lost 4 bases and J lost 5, with 12 bases in between. Germline-derived CDR1 and CDR2 are SEHNR and FQNEAQ (reference sequence). The CDR3 contains 13 residues. CDR3 loop: CASSSIQGDEQYF. The CDR3 DNA reads TGTGCCAGCAGCTCAATCCAGGGTGACGAGCAGTACTTC.

The table lists this clone with a few counts. This rearrangement joins TRBV7-2 to TRBJ2-1; D unclear. Germline assignment: CDR1 SGHTA and CDR2 FQGNSA. The germline V and J ends were trimmed by 3 bases and 6 bases, with 3 bases remaining between them. The CDR3 consists of 11 residues. DNA of the CDR3: TGTGCCAGCAGCTTTTTCAATGAGCAGTTCTTC. It yields the protein CASSFFNEQFF.

This clone was detected only a few times. The chain carries TRBV27 and TRBJ1-1; the D is unclear. Germline values: CDR1 MNHEY, CDR2 SMNVEV (reference sequence). V was cut by 3 bases and J by 0 bases, with 11 bases left in between. The CDR3 consists of 15 residues. The CDR3 DNA follows: TGTGCCAGCAGTTTCAGTCGGCAGATGAACACTGAAGCTTTCTTT. It translates to CASSFSRQMNTEAFF.

This clone was picked up a small number of times. The gene calls are TRBV5-4 and TRBJ2-5, with D hard to call. V gave up 0 bases and J gave up 2 bases, with 11 bases separating them. The CDR3 sequence is 15 residues long. From germline, CDR1 is SGHNT and CDR2 YYREEE (reference sequence). DNA of the CDR3: TGTGCCAGCAGCTTGGGTGTGGTGGAACAAGAGACCCAGTACTTC. Protein: CASSLGVVEQETQYF.

CDR3 loop: CAVLEGGTEAFF. The CDR3 bases are TGTGCGGTACTGGAAGGGGGCACTGAAGCTTTCTTT. The chain carries TRBV6-5 and TRBJ1-1; D may be TRBD1 (6 bases). Germline loops: CDR1 MNHEY, CDR2 SVGAGI. The length of the CDR3 is 12 residues.

The chain combines TRBV10-3 with TRBJ1-1; D unclear. This CDR3 has 15 residues. Germline lookup yields CDR1 ENHRY and CDR2 SYGVKD. The V end was cut by 6 bases, the J end by 1 base, with 15 bases between. CDR3 coding DNA: TGTGCCATCAGACCGCGGAGGGAGGGGAACACTGAAGCTTTCTTT. Translating it yields CAIRPRREGNTEAFF.